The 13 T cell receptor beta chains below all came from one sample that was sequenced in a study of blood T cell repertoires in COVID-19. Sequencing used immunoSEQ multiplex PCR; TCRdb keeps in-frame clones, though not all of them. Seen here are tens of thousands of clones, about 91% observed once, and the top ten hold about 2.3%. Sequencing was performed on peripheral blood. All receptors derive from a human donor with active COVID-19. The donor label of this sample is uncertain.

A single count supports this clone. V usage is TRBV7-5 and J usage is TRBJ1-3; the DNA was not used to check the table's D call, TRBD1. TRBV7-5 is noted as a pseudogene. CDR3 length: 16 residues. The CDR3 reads CVRSGRDRLEGNTIYF. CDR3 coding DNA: TGTGTCAGAAGCGGCCGGGACAGGTTAGAGGGAAACACCATATATTTT.

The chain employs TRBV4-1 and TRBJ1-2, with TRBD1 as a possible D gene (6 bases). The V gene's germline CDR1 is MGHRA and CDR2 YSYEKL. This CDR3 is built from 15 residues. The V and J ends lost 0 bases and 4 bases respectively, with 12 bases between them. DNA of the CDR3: TGCGCCAGCAGCCAAGATTGGGGGGGGCTCTATGGCTACACCTTC. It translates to CASSQDWGGLYGYTF.

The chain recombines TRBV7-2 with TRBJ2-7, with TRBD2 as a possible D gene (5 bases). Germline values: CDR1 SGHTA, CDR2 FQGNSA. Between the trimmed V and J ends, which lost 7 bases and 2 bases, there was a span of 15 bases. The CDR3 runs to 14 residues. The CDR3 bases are TGTGCCAGCATCCTGGCGAGGGTGACCTACGAGCAGTACTTC. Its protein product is CASILARVTYEQYF.

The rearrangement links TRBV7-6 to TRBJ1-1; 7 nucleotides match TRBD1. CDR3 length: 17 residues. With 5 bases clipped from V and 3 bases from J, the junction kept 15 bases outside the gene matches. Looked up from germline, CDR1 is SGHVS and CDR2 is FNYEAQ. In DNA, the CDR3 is TGTGCCAGCAGCGACCCTCGACAGGGTGATGTGTACACTGAAGCTTTCTTT. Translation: CASSDPRQGDVYTEAFF.

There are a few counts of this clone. This chain's CDR3 is CASSFTRRDGYTF. CDR3 DNA sequence: TGTGCCAGCAGCTTTACGCGCCGCGATGGCTACACCTTC. The V and J genes are TRBV5-6 and TRBJ1-2; D is undetermined. The CDR3 consists of 13 residues. CDR1 and CDR2 (germline): SGHDT, YYEEEE. The V gene lost 2 bases and the J gene lost 6 bases, with 11 bases spanning the gap.

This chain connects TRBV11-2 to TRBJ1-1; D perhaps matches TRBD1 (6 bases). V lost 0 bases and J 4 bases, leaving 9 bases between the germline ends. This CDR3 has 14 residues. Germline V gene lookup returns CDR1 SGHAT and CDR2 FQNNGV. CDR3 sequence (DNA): TGTGCCAGCAGCTTAGACAGGGGTTCCACTGAAGCTTTCTTT. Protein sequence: CASSLDRGSTEAFF. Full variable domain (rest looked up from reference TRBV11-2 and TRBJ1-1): EAGVAQSPRYKIIEKRQSVAFWCNPISGHATLYWYQQILGQGPKLLIQFQNNGVVDDSQLPKDRFSAERLKGVDSTLKIQPAKLEDSAVYLCASSLDRGSTEAFFGQGTRLTVV.

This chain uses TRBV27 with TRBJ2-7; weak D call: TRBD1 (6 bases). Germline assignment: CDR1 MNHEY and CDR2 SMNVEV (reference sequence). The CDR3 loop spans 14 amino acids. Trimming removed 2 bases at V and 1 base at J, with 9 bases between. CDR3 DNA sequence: TGTGCCAGCAGTTTAGAGGGGGAGTCCTACGAGCAGTACTTC. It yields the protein CASSLEGESYEQYF.

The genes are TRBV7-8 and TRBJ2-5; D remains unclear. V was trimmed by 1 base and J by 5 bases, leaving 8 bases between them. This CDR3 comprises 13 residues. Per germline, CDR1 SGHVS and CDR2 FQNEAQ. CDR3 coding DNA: TGTGCCAGCAGCTTAGACGCTACGGAGACCCAGTACTTC. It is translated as CASSLDATETQYF. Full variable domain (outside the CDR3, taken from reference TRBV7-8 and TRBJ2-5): GAGVSQSPRYKVAKRGQDVALRCDPISGHVSLFWYQQALGQGPEFLTYFQNEAQLDKSGLPSDRFFAERPEGSVSTLKIQRTQQEDSAVYLCASSLDATETQYFGPGTRLLVL.

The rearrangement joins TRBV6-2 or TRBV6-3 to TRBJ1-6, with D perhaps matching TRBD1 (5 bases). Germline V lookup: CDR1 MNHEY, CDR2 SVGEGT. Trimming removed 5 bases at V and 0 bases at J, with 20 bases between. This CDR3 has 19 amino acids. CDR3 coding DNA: TGTGCCAGCAGTACCCCCGGCGGGGGGAGGATCTCCTATAATTCACCCCTCCACTTT. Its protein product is CASSTPGGGRISYNSPLHF.

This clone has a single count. CDR3 coding DNA: TGCAGCGCGCTAAGCTCCTACGAGCAGTACTTC. It is translated as CSALSSYEQYF. The rearrangement links TRBV20-1 to TRBJ2-7; D gene ambiguous. This CDR3 spans 11 amino acids. Germline-derived CDR1 and CDR2 are DFQATT and SNEGSKA (reference sequence).

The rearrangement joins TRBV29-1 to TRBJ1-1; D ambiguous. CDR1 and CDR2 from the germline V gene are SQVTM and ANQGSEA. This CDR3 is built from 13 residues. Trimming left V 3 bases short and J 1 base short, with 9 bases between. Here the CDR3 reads CSVEGRTNTEAFF. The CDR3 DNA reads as TGCAGCGTTGAGGGCAGAACGAACACTGAAGCTTTCTTT.

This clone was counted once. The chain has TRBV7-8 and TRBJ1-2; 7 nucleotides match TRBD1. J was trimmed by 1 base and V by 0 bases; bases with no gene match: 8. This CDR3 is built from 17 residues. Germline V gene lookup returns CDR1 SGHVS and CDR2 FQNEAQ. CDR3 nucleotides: TGTGCCAGCAGCTTAGCCGAACAGGGGCAGATTAACTATGGCTACACCTTC. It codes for CASSLAEQGQINYGYTF.

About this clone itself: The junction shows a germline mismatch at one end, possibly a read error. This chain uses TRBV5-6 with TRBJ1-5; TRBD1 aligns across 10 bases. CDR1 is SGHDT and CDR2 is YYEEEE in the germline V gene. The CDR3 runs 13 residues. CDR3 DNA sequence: TGTGCCAGCAGCCCCGCTAGGGGACAGGGGCTATTTTTT. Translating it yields CASSPARGQGLFF.